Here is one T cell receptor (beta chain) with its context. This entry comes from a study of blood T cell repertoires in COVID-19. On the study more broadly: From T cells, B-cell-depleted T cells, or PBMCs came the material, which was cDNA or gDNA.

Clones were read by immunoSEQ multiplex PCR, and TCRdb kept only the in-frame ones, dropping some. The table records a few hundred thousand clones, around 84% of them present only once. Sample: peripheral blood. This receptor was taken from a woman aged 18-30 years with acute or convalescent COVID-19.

CDR3 in DNA: TGTGCCAGCAGTGAAAAAATGGGACTAGCGGACACCGGGGAGCTGTTTTTT. Residues: CASSEKMGLADTGELFF. The gene calls are TRBV2 and TRBJ2-2, with 11 bases aligning to TRBD2. V trimming: 2 bases; J trimming: 3 bases; junction bases outside the gene matches: 5. The CDR3 sequence is 17 residues long. The germline V gene encodes CDR1 SNHLY and CDR2 FYNNEI.